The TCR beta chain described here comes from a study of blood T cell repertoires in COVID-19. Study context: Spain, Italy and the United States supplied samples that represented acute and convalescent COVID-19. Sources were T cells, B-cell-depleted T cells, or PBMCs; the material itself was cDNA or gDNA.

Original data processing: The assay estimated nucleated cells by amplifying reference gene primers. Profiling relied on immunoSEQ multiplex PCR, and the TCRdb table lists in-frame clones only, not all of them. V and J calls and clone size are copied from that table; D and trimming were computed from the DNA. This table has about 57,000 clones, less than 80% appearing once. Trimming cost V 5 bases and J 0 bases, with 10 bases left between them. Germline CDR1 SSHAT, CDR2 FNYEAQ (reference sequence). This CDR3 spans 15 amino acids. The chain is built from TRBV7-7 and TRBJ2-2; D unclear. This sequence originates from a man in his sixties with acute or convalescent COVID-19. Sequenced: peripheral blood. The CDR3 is CASSPPAANTGELFF. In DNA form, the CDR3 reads TGTGCCAGCAGCCCCCCCGCAGCGAACACCGGGGAGCTGTTTTTT.